What follows is one TCR beta chain and its context. The CDR3 contains 15 residues. Germline V CDR1 and CDR2: LNHNV, YYDKDF (reference sequence). The V end lost 0 bases, the J end lost 5 bases, and 10 bases lay between the germline ends. Participant reports of clinical history set cohort assignment. Those designated as exposed participants met a COVID-19 case within 2 weeks before study entry. This sample is drawn from a study of blood T cell repertoires in COVID-19. Study information: Acute-phase and convalescent COVID-19 samples originated in the United States, Italy and Spain.

Authors' processing steps: Amplification from reference gene primers served as the basis for estimated nucleated cell counts. Measured with immunoSEQ multiplex PCR; TCRdb has only the in-frame clones, and not every one. The D gene and trimming were derived from the DNA, and the V and J assignments and clone size from that table. The profile shows roughly 58,000 clones, about 75% of them singletons. The chain recombines TRBV15 with TRBJ2-2; TRBD2 might be the D (5 bases). Sequenced sample: PBMCs or T cells enriched from blood (not recorded which). This receptor was identified in a woman aged 60 to 75 who had been exposed to COVID-19. DNA for the CDR3: TGTGCCACCAGCAGAGACCCTAGCAGGACCGGGGAGCTGTTTTTT. Translation: CATSRDPSRTGELFF.